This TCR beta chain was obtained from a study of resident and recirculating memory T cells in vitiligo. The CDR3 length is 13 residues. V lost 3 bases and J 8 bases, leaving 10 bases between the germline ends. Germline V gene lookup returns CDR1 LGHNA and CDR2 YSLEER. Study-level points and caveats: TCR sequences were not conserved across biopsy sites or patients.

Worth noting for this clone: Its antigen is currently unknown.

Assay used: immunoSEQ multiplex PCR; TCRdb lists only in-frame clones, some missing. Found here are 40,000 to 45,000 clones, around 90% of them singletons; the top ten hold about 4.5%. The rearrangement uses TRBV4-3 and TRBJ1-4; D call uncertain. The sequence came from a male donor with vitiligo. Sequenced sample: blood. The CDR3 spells CASSQEIGEKLFF. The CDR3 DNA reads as TGCGCCAGCAGCCAGGAGATCGGAGAAAAACTGTTTTTT.